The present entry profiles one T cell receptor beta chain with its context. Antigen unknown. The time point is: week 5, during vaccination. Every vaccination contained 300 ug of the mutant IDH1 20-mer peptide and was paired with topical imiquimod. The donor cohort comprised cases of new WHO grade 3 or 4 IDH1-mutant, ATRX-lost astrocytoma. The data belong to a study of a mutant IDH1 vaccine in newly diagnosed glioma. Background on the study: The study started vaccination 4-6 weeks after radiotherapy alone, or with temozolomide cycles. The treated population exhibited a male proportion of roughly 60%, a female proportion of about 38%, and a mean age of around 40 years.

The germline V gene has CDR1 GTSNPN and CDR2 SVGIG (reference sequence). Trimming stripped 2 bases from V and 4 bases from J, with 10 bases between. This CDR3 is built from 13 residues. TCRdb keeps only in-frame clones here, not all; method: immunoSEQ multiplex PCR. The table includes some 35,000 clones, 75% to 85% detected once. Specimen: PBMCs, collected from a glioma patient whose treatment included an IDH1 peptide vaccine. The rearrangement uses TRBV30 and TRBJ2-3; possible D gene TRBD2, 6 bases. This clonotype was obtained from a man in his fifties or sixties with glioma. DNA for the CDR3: TGTGCCTGGAGTAGTCGGAGGGCAGATACGCAGTATTTT. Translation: CAWSSRRADTQYF.